This T cell receptor beta chain was obtained from a study of blood T cell repertoires in COVID-19. Original analysis: Estimates of nucleated cell counts were drawn from the amplification of reference gene primers. The method was immunoSEQ multiplex PCR; TCRdb's version includes in-frame clones alone and lacks a portion of them. From that table come the V and J calls and clone size; the DNA was used to work out D and trimming. The table shows some 150,000 clones, with 85% occurring only once. Germline assignment: CDR1 MNHEY and CDR2 SVGAGI. The CDR3 length is 15 residues. V lost 0 bases and J lost 4, with 10 bases in between.

The chain recombines TRBV6-5 with TRBJ2-1; D gene unclear. The sequenced sample consisted of peripheral blood. The TCR comes from a man in his fifties or sixties with acute or convalescent COVID-19. The CDR3 DNA reads as TGTGCCAGCAGTTACTCGGGCTACCGGTACAATGAGCAGTTCTTC. Encoded protein: CASSYSGYRYNEQFF.